This T cell receptor (beta chain) originates from a study of CXCR3-negative and CXCR3-positive naive CD8 T cells. Germline CDR1 is SEHNR and CDR2 is FQNEAQ (reference sequence). The CDR3 contains 13 residues. In preparing the TRB cDNA libraries, 5' RACE with UMI labels was used. TCRdb reprocessed the 5' RACE reads and reports one entry per CDR3 protein, with no DNA. The sample features some 130,000 distinct CDR3 sequences, with 0.25% to 0.35% in its top ten. Phenotypically, naive CD8+ T cells corresponded to CD45RO-CCR7+CD27+CD95-. Study-level findings and limits: Memory cells diverged, while naive CXCR3-positive and CXCR3-negative cells had similar TRBV-TRBJ usage. Diversity was high in both naive subsets and much lower in memory cells. Cryopreservation partially decreased CXCR3 expression, and most assays used fresh PBMCs.

Turning to this clonotype: Its antigen is unidentified.

The V and J genes are TRBV7-9 and TRBJ2-3; absent DNA, TCRdb's TRBD2 call cannot be checked. This clonotype originated in a human donor in good health. Some clones in this sample may be carry-over from other donors' samples. Source material: naive CXCR3- CD8+ T cells from blood. Subset defined: CD45RO-CCR7+CD27+CD95- naive CD8+ T cells lacking CXCR3 (TNR3-). This CDR3 reads CASTLFAGDTQYF.